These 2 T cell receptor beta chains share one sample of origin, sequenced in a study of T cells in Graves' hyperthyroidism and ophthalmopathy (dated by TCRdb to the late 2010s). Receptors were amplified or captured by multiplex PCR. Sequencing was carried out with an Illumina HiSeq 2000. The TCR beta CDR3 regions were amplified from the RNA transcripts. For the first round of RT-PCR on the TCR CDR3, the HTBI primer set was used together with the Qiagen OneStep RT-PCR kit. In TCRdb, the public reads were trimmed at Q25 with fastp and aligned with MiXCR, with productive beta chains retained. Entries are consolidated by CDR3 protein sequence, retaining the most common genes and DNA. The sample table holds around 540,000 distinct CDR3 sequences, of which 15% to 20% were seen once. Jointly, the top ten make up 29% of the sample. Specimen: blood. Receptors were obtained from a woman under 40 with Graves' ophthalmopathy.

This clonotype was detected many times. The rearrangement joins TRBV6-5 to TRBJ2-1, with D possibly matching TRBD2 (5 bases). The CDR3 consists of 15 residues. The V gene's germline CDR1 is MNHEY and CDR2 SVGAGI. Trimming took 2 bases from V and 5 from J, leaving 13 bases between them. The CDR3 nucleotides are TGTGCCAGCAGTTACGCCGCTAGCATCGACAATGAGCAGTTCTTC. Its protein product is CASSYAASIDNEQFF.

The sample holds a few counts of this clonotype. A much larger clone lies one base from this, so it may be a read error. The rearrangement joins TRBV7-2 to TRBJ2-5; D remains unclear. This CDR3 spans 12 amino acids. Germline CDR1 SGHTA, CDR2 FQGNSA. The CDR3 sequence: CASSRVQETQCF. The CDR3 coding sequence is TGTGCCAGCAGCCGTGTACAAGAGACCCAGTGCTTC.